The 12 T cell receptor beta chains listed next were all sequenced from one sample in a study of a mutant IDH1 vaccine in newly diagnosed glioma. Assay used: immunoSEQ multiplex PCR; TCRdb lists only in-frame clones, some missing. This sample has 25,000 to 30,000 clones, with about four fifths found just once. The sample's time point: week 23, last vaccination. Doses of 300 ug of mutant IDH1 20-mer peptide were given with topical imiquimod. Antigens for these TCRs are unknown. This specimen consisted of PBMCs, obtained from a glioma patient whose treatment included an IDH1 peptide vaccine. The source of these receptors is a woman in her 30s with glioma.

The chain employs TRBV5-1 and TRBJ2-7, with 8 bases aligning to TRBD1. CDR3 length: 14 amino acids. V lost 4 bases and J lost 3; bases outside the gene matches: 6. Germline lookup yields CDR1 SGHRS and CDR2 YFSETQ. The CDR3 nucleotides are TGCGCCAGCAGCCCCAGGACAGGGCACTACGAGCAGTACTTC. Translated: CASSPRTGHYEQYF. The whole variable domain, filled in from reference TRBV5-1 and TRBJ2-7, reads KAGVTQTPRYLIKTRGQQVTLSCSPISGHRSVSWYQQTPGQGLQFLFEYFSETQRNKGNFPGRFSGRQFSNSRSEMNVSTLELGDSALYLCASSPRTGHYEQYFGPGTRLTVT.

The chain joins TRBV6-4 to TRBJ1-1, with D possibly TRBD1 on 6 matching bases. Trimming took off 6 bases at V and 1 base at J, with 9 bases between the two ends. In germline, CDR1 is MRHNA, CDR2 SNTAGT. The CDR3 sequence is 13 residues long. The CDR3 sequence: CASRYRENTEAFF. The CDR3 coding sequence is TGTGCCAGCAGATACAGGGAGAACACTGAAGCTTTCTTT.

This chain connects TRBV7-2 to TRBJ1-6, with 8 bases identical to TRBD1. The germline V gene has CDR1 SGHTA and CDR2 FQGNSA. V lost 5 bases, J lost 9 bases, and 9 bases stayed unmatched. The CDR3 spans 15 residues. The CDR3 nucleotides are TGTGCCAGCAGCCAGCAAGGACAGGGCGGTTCACCCCTCCACTTT. Its translation is CASSQQGQGGSPLHF.

The chain is built from TRBV27 and TRBJ2-7; weak D call: TRBD1 (6 bases). V gave up 4 bases and J gave up 2 bases, with 9 bases separating them. The CDR3 extends over 13 amino acids. The germline V gene encodes CDR1 MNHEY and CDR2 SMNVEV (reference sequence). Here the CDR3 DNA reads TGTGCCAGCAGTTCAGGGGATGCCTACGAGCAGTACTTC. Its protein product is CASSSGDAYEQYF.

This clone is classed as medium-sized (0.01 to 0.1%). The rearrangement links TRBV6-5 to TRBJ2-7; TRBD1 matches 8 bases. With V trimmed by 8 bases and J by 7 bases, 7 bases remained unmatched. The CDR3 spans 12 residues. The germline V gene encodes CDR1 MNHEY and CDR2 SVGAGI. In DNA, the CDR3 is TGTGCCAGCGGCCCACAGGGGGGAGAGCAGTACTTC. It encodes CASGPQGGEQYF.

The rearrangement uses TRBV5-1 and TRBJ2-2; 7 bases fit TRBD1. Germline V gene lookup returns CDR1 SGHRS and CDR2 YFSETQ. This CDR3 is built from 16 residues. V shed 3 bases and J 2 bases; nucleotides not matched to a gene: 7. The DNA for the CDR3 is TGCGCCAGCAGCTCCCTCCCAGGGGGTAACACCGGGGAGCTGTTTTTT. Translated: CASSSLPGGNTGELFF.

The sample holds one count of this clone. A junction boundary mismatches the germline segment, possibly from a read error. This chain connects TRBV5-1 to TRBJ2-7; no reliable D call. The CDR3 extends over 14 amino acids. CDR1 and CDR2 from the germline V gene are SGHRS and YFSETQ. Here the CDR3 DNA reads TGCGCCAGCAGCTTGTTGAAGGAAGGGCCACCTGGAGACTTC. Translated, it gives CASSLLKEGPPGDF. Filled out from reference TRBV5-1 and TRBJ2-7, the complete variable domain reads KAGVTQTPRYLIKTRGQQVTLSCSPISGHRSVSWYQQTPGQGLQFLFEYFSETQRNKGNFPGRFSGRQFSNSRSEMNVSTLELGDSALYLCASSLLKEGPPGDFGPGTRLTVT.

The table lists this clone with a count of one. The chain joins TRBV5-1 to TRBJ2-3; no firm D call. The germline V gene encodes CDR1 SGHRS and CDR2 YFSETQ. CDR3 length: 14 amino acids. The V end was cut by 0 bases, the J end by 0 bases, with 5 bases between. CDR3 sequence: CASSLALSTDTQYF. The DNA of the CDR3 is TGCGCCAGCAGCTTGGCTCTCAGCACAGATACGCAGTATTTT. The variable domain in full, completed from reference TRBV5-1 and TRBJ2-3, reads KAGVTQTPRYLIKTRGQQVTLSCSPISGHRSVSWYQQTPGQGLQFLFEYFSETQRNKGNFPGRFSGRQFSNSRSEMNVSTLELGDSALYLCASSLALSTDTQYFGPGTRLTVL.

The V gene is TRBV7-2, the J gene TRBJ2-1; TRBD1 matches at 11 bases. Germline CDR1 SGHTA, CDR2 FQGNSA. Unmatched junction bases numbered 1, after V lost 5 bases and J lost 1 base. There are 15 residues in the CDR3. CDR3 sequence: CASSRDRGSYNEQFF. Here the CDR3 DNA reads TGTGCCAGCAGCCGGGACAGGGGGTCCTACAATGAGCAGTTCTTC.

J is TRBJ1-1 and V is TRBV6-1; possible D gene TRBD1, 5 bases. Germline V lookup: CDR1 MNHNS, CDR2 SASEGT. V was trimmed by 3 bases and J by 1 base, leaving 9 bases between them. There are 14 residues in the CDR3. The CDR3 DNA reads as TGTGCCAGCAGTGAGGGACCGCCGAACACTGAAGCTTTCTTT. It encodes CASSEGPPNTEAFF.

The V call is TRBV5-1, the J call TRBJ1-2; 7 bases are a match to TRBD1. The CDR3 consists of 14 residues. V was clipped by 0 bases and J by 1 base; unmatched bases: 0. The germline V gene has CDR1 SGHRS and CDR2 YFSETQ. This CDR3 reads CASSLGQGNYGYTF. In DNA, the CDR3 is TGCGCCAGCAGCTTGGGACAGGGTAACTATGGCTACACCTTC.

This rearrangement joins TRBV2 to TRBJ2-3, with D uncertain. The germline V and J ends were trimmed by 6 bases and 1 base, with 8 bases remaining between them. Germline-derived CDR1 and CDR2 are SNHLY and FYNNEI. This CDR3 is built from 13 residues. The CDR3 DNA reads as TGTGCCAGCAGGGGGTGGGGCACAGATACGCAGTATTTT. This codes for CASRGWGTDTQYF.